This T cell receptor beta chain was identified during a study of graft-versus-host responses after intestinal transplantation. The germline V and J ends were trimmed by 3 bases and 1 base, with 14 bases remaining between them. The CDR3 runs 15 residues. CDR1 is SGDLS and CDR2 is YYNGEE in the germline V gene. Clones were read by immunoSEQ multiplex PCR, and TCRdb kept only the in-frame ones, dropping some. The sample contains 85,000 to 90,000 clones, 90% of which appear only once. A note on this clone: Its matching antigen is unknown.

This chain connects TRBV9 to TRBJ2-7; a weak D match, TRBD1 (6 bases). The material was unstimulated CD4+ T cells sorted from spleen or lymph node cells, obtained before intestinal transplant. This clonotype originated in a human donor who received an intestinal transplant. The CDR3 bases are TGTGCCAGCAGCGCCTGGGACACGGAATCCTACGAGCAGTACTTC. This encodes CASSAWDTESYEQYF.